The sequence of this T cell receptor (beta chain) was determined in a study of blood T cell repertoires in COVID-19. Across the whole study: The United States, Italy and Spain provided the acute and convalescent COVID-19 samples. Sources were T cells, B-cell-depleted T cells, or PBMCs; the material itself was cDNA or gDNA.

In the original analysis: Amplification with reference gene primers provided the estimates of nucleated cell counts. Sequenced by immunoSEQ multiplex PCR; TCRdb stores in-frame clones only, minus some. Clone size and V and J calls were adopted from that table, with D and trimming inferred from the DNA. The sample has over 90,000 clones, 89% seen once. From germline, CDR1 is SNHLY and CDR2 FYNNEI. Trimming removed 8 bases from V and 0 bases from J, with 11 bases in between. This CDR3 contains 15 residues. Sequenced: peripheral blood. This rearrangement joins TRBV2 to TRBJ1-6; D remains ambiguous. This clonotype originated in a woman in her seventies with acute or convalescent COVID-19. The CDR3 here is CASGEISSYNSPLHF. The CDR3 DNA reads as TGTGCCAGCGGGGAGATAAGCTCCTATAATTCACCCCTCCACTTT.